These 3 T cell receptor beta chains originate from one sample sequenced in a study of T cells in Graves' hyperthyroidism and ophthalmopathy. The investigators amplified TCR beta CDR3 regions from RNA transcripts. Using the HTBI primer set, a first-round RT-PCR was run on the TCR CDR3. TCRdb passed the multiplex PCR reads through MiXCR, listing each CDR3 protein once. The sample holds around 300,000 distinct CDR3 sequences, approximately 14% seen once. The source material was blood. The receptors were sampled from a woman aged 40 to 50 with Graves' hyperthyroidism.

Ten or more counts support this clonotype. V usage is TRBV2 and J usage is TRBJ1-5, with D tentatively TRBD1 (5 bases). The V end was cut by 8 bases, the J end by 2 bases, with 10 bases between. There are 13 residues in the CDR3. Looked up from germline, CDR1 is SNHLY and CDR2 is FYNNEI. The CDR3 DNA sequence: TGTGCCAGCGGCAGGGAAGGCAATCAGCCCCAGCATTTT. It translates to CASGREGNQPQHF. The full variable domain, its missing parts supplied by reference TRBV2 and TRBJ1-5, is EPEVTQTPSHQVTQMGQEVILRCVPISNHLYFYWYRQILGQKVEFLVSFYNNEISEKSEIFDDQFSVERPDGSNFTLKIRSTKLEDSAMYFCASGREGNQPQHFGDGTRLSIL.

This clonotype has ten or more counts. V is TRBV28 and J is TRBJ1-2; 8 bases fit TRBD1. Looked up from germline, CDR1 is MDHEN and CDR2 is SYDVKM. V was pared by 2 bases and J by 13 bases, with 6 bases of the junction left unmatched. This CDR3 is built from 12 residues. In DNA form, the CDR3 reads TGTGCCAGCAGTTTACCCGGACAGGGTTGCACCTTC. It specifies CASSLPGQGCTF.

This chain joins TRBV6-1 and TRBJ2-7, with 7 bases identical to TRBD1. Looked up from germline, CDR1 is MNHNS and CDR2 is SASEGT. The CDR3 covers 14 residues. The junction had 5 bases not matched to a gene; V was cut back by 4 bases and J by 2 bases. CDR3 sequence: CASSGPGQPYEQYF. The CDR3 DNA sequence: TGTGCCAGCAGTGGACCGGGACAGCCCTACGAGCAGTACTTC.